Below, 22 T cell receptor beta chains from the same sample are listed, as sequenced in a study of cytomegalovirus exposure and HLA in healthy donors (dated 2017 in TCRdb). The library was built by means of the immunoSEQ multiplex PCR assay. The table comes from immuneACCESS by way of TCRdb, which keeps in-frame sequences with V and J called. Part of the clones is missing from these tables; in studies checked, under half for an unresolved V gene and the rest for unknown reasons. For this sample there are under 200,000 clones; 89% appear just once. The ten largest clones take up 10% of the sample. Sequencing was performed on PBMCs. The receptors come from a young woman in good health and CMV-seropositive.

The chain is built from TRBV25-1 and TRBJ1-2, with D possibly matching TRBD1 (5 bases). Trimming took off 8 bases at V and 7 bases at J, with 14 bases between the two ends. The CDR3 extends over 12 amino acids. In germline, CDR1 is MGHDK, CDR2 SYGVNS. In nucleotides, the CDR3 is TGTGCCAGCGCGGGAGGGGCAGGTGGCTACACCTTC. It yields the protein CASAGGAGGYTF.

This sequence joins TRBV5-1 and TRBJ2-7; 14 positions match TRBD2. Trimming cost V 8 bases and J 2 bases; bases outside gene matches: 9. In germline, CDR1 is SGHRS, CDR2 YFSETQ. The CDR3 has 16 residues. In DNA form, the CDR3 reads TGCGCCAGAATAGGACTAGCGGGAGGCCTTACCTACGAGCAGTACTTC. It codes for CARIGLAGGLTYEQYF. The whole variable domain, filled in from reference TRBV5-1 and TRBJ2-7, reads KAGVTQTPRYLIKTRGQQVTLSCSPISGHRSVSWYQQTPGQGLQFLFEYFSETQRNKGNFPGRFSGRQFSNSRSEMNVSTLELGDSALYLCARIGLAGGLTYEQYFGPGTRLTVT.

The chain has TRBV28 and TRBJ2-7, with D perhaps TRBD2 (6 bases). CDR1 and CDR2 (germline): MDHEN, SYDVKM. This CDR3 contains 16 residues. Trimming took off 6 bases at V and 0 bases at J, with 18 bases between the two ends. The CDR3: CASRGRGVPSSYEQYF. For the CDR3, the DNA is TGTGCCAGCAGGGGGCGGGGAGTCCCTAGCTCCTACGAGCAGTACTTC.

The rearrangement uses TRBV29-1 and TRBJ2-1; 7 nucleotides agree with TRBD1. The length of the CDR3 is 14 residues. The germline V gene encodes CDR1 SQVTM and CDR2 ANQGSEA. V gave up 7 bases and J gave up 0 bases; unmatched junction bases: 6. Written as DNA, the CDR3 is TGCAGCGCCCTAGGACAGGACTCCTACAATGAGCAGTTCTTC. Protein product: CSALGQDSYNEQFF.

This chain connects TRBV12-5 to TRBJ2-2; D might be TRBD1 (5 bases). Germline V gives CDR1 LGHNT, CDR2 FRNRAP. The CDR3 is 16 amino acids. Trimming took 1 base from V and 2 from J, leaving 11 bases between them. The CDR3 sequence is CASGLDRTLNTGELFF. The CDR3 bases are TGTGCTAGTGGTTTGGATCGGACACTAAACACCGGGGAGCTGTTTTTT.

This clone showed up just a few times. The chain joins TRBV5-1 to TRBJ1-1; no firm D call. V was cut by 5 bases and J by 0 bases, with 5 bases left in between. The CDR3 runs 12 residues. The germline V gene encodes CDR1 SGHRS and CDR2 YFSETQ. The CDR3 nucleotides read TGCGCCAGCAGGAGTATGAACACTGAAGCTTTCTTT. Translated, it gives CASRSMNTEAFF.

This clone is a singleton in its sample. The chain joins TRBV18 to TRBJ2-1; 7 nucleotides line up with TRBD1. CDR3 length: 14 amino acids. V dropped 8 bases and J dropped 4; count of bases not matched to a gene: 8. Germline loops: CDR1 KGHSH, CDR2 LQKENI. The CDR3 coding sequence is TGTGCCAGCCTAGGGACAGCCTCGTACAATGAGCAGTTCTTC. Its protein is CASLGTASYNEQFF.

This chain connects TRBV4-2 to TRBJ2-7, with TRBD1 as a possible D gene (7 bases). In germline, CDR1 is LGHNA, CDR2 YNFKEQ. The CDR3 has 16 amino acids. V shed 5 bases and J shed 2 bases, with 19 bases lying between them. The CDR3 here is CASSTTAGQLAYEQYF. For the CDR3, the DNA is TGTGCCAGCAGCACTACCGCGGGACAGCTAGCCTACGAGCAGTACTTC.

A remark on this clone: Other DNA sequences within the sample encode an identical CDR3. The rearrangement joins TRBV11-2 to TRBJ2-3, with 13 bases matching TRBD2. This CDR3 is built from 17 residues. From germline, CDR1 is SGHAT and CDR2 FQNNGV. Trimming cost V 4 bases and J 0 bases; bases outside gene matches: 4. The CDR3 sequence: CASSSGTSGTSTDTQYF. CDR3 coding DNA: TGTGCCAGCAGCTCTGGGACTAGCGGGACTAGCACAGATACGCAGTATTTT.

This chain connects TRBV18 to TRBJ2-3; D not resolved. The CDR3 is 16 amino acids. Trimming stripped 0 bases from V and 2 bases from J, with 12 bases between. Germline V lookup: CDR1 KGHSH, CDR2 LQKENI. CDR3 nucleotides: TGTGCCAGCTCACCACCGACGGAACTATCCACAGATACGCAGTATTTT. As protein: CASSPPTELSTDTQYF.

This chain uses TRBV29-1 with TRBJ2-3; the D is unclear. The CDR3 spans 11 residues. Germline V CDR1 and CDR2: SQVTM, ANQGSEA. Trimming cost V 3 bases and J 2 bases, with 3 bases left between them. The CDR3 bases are TGCAGCGTTGACCTCACAGATACGCAGTATTTT. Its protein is CSVDLTDTQYF.

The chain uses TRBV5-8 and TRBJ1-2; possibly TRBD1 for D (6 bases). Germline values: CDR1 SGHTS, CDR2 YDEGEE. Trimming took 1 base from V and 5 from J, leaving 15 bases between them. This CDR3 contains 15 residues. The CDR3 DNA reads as TGTGCCAGCAGCTTGATAGGGGGAAGGGTGTATGGCTACACCTTC. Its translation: CASSLIGGRVYGYTF. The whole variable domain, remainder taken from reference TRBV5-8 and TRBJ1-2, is EAGVTQSPTHLIKTRGQQATLRCSPISGHTSVYWYQQALGLGLQFLLWYDEGEERNRGNFPPRFSGRQFPNYSSELNVNALELEDSALYLCASSLIGGRVYGYTFGSGTRLTVV.

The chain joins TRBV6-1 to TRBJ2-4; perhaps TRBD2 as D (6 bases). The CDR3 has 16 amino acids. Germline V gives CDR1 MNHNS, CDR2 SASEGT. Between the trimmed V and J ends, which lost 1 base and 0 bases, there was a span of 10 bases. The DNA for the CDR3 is TGTGCCAGCAGTGAAGAACCGGGGGTAGCCAAAAACATTCAGTACTTC. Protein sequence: CASSEEPGVAKNIQYF.

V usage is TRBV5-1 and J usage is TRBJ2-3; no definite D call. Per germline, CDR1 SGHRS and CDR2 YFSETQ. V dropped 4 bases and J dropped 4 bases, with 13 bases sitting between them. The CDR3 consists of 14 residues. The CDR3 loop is CASSPIKRPDTQYF. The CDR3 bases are TGCGCCAGCAGCCCTATCAAACGCCCAGATACGCAGTATTTT.

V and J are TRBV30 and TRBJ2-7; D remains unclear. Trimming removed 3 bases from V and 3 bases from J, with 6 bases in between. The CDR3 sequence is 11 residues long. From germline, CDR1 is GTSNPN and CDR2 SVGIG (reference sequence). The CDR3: CAWSHNYEQYF. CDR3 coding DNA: TGTGCCTGGAGCCACAACTACGAGCAGTACTTC. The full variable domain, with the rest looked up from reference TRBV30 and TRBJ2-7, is SQTIHQWPATLVQPVGSPLSLECTVEGTSNPNLYWYRQAAGRGLQLLFYSVGIGQISSEVPQNLSASRPQDRQFILSSKKLLLSDSGFYLCAWSHNYEQYFGPGTRLTVT.

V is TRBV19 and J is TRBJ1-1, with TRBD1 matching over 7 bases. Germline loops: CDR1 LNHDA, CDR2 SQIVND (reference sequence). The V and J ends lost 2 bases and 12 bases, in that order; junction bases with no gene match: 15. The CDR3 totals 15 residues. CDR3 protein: CASSISPPTQGWPFF. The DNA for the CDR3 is TGTGCCAGTAGTATATCCCCCCCCACACAGGGGTGGCCTTTCTTT.

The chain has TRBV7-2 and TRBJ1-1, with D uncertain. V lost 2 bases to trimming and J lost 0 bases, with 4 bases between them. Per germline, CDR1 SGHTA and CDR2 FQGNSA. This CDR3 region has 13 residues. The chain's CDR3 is CASSLSVNTEAFF. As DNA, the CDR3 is TGTGCCAGCAGCTTATCTGTGAACACTGAAGCTTTCTTT.

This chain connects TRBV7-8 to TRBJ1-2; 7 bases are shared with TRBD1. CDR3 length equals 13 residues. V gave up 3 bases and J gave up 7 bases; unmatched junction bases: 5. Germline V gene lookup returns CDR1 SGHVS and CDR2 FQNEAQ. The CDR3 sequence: CASSFIRGLGYTF. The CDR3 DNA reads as TGTGCCAGCAGCTTTATTAGGGGGCTTGGCTACACCTTC.

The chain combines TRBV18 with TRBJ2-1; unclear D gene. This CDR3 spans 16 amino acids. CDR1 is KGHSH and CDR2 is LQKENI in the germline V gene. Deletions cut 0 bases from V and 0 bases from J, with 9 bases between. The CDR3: CASSPPRQSSYNEQFF. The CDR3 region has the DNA TGTGCCAGCTCACCACCGCGGCAGAGCTCCTACAATGAGCAGTTCTTC.

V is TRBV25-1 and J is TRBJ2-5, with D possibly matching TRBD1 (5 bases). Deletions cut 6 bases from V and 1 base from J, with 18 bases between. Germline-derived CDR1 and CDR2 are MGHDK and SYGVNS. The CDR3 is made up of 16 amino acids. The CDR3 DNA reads TGTGCCAGCAGCCTCACCCCCAGGGTGGGCCAAGAGACCCAGTACTTC. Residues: CASSLTPRVGQETQYF.

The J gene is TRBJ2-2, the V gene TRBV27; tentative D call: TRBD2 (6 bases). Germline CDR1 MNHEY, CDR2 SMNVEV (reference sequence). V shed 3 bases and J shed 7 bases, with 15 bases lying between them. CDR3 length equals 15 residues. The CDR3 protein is CASSFMGGMNGELFF. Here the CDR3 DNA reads TGTGCCAGCAGTTTCATGGGGGGTATGAACGGGGAGCTGTTTTTT.

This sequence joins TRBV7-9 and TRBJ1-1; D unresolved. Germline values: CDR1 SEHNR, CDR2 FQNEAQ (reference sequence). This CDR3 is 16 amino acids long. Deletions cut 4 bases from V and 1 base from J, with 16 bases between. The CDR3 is CASSYNPPQSNTEAFF. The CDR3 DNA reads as TGTGCCAGCAGCTACAATCCGCCTCAGTCGAACACTGAAGCTTTCTTT.